This TCR beta chain was documented in a study of blood T cell repertoires in COVID-19. Study-level information: COVID-19 samples collected from the United States, Italy and Spain covered acute and convalescent phases.

V was clipped by 1 base and J by 5 bases; unmatched bases: 2. Per the germline V gene, CDR1 is SGHTA and CDR2 is FQGTGA. The CDR3 is 15 amino acids. How the authors handled the data: How many nucleated cells were present was estimated from reference gene primer amplification. This table comes from immunoSEQ multiplex PCR, and its TCRdb copy is limited to in-frame clones, with some not included. D and trimming come from the DNA, and the V and J calls and clone size come from that table. The sample yields nearly 100,000 clones, approximately 86% seen once. The receptor was derived from a man at least 80 years old with acute or convalescent COVID-19. The sequencing input was peripheral blood. The chain recombines TRBV7-3 with TRBJ2-5; 12 positions match TRBD2. This CDR3 reads CASSLSGLAGETQYF. In DNA form, the CDR3 reads TGTGCCAGCAGCTTAAGCGGACTAGCGGGGGAGACCCAGTACTTC.